Below, 7 T cell receptor beta chains from the same sample are listed, as sequenced in a study of T cell responses to AZD1222 COVID-19 vaccine. The data were produced by immunoSEQ multiplex PCR, yet TCRdb's version contains in-frame clones alone and is incomplete. The sample shows some 96,000 clones, around nine tenths of them seen only once. Sequenced material: peripheral blood, taken 28 days after the second AZD1222 dose. All receptors come from an adult who received the AZD1222 COVID-19 vaccine.

The J gene is TRBJ2-1, the V gene TRBV20-1; D remains unclear. CDR1 and CDR2 (germline): DFQATT, SNEGSKA (reference sequence). V lost 4 bases and J lost 15, with 16 bases in between. This CDR3 spans 11 amino acids. The CDR3 loop is CSATDPQKRFF. The CDR3 nucleotides are TGCAGTGCTACGGACCCTCAAAAGAGGTTCTTC.

The chain combines TRBV30 with TRBJ1-1; D is unclear. CDR3 size: 13 residues. Germline CDR1 is GTSNPN and CDR2 is SVGIG (reference sequence). V shed 3 bases and J shed 1 base, with 9 bases lying between them. The CDR3 reads CAWRLTANTEAFF. The CDR3 DNA is TGTGCCTGGAGGCTTACAGCGAACACTGAAGCTTTCTTT. Supplemented by reference TRBV30 and TRBJ1-1, the full variable domain reads SQTIHQWPATLVQPVGSPLSLECTVEGTSNPNLYWYRQAAGRGLQLLFYSVGIGQISSEVPQNLSASRPQDRQFILSSKKLLLSDSGFYLCAWRLTANTEAFFGQGTRLTVV.

V and J are TRBV12-5 and TRBJ2-3; 16 positions agree with TRBD2. The CDR3 totals 15 residues. The V gene's germline CDR1 is LGHNT and CDR2 FRNRAP. V shed 7 bases and J 10 bases; nucleotides not matched to a gene: 8. The CDR3 loop is CASALSGTSGRAQYF. The CDR3 coding sequence is TGTGCTAGTGCCCTATCCGGGACTAGCGGGAGGGCGCAGTATTTT.

V usage is TRBV5-1 and J usage is TRBJ2-1; D uncertain. V dropped 0 bases and J dropped 0 bases, with 4 bases sitting between them. Germline V gene sequence: CDR1 SGHRS, CDR2 YFSETQ. This CDR3 contains 14 residues. CDR3 amino acids: CASSLDNSYNEQFF. CDR3 in DNA: TGCGCCAGCAGCTTGGATAACTCCTACAATGAGCAGTTCTTC.

V and J are TRBV18 and TRBJ2-7; 7 bases are shared with TRBD1. Losses at the gene ends were 5 bases for V and 3 bases for J; bases not matched to a gene: 7. The length of the CDR3 is 14 residues. The germline V gene has CDR1 KGHSH and CDR2 LQKENI. CDR3 DNA: TGTGCCAGCTCAAACAGGGGCTTAGGCTACGAGCAGTACTTC. It specifies CASSNRGLGYEQYF.

The rearrangement links TRBV6-5 to TRBJ1-2, with D unclear. Germline V gives CDR1 MNHEY, CDR2 SVGAGI. Trimming removed 5 bases from V and 0 bases from J, with 13 bases in between. The CDR3 has 15 residues. The CDR3, as DNA: TGTGCCAGCAGTCTAGAAACAGCTGCTAACTATGGCTACACCTTC. Its translation is CASSLETAANYGYTF.

The rearrangement uses TRBV6-5 and TRBJ1-4; D is undetermined. Trimming removed 0 bases at V and 0 bases at J, with 5 bases between. The CDR3 is made up of 15 amino acids. Germline V CDR1 and CDR2: MNHEY, SVGAGI. The CDR3 region has the DNA TGTGCCAGCAGTTACTCACCAGCAACTAATGAAAAACTGTTTTTT. Its translation is CASSYSPATNEKLFF.